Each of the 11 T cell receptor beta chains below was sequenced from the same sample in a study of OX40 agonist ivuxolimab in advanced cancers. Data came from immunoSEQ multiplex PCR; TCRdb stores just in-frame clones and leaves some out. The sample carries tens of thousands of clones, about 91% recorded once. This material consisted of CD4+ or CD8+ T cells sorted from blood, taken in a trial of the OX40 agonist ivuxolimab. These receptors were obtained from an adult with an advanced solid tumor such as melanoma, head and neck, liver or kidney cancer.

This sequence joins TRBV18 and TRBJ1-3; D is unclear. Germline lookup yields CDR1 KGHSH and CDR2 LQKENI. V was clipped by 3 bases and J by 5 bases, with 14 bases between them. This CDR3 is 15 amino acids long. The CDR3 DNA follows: TGTGCCAGCTCACCTCGGGGAGGCGATAGAAACACCATATATTTT. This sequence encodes CASSPRGGDRNTIYF.

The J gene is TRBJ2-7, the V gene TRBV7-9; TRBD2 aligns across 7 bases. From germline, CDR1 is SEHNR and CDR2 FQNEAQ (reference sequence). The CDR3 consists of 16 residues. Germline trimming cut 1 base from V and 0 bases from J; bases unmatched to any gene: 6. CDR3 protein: CASSLGGGRGSYEQYF. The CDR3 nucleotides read TGTGCCAGCAGCTTAGGGGGAGGGCGGGGCTCCTACGAGCAGTACTTC.

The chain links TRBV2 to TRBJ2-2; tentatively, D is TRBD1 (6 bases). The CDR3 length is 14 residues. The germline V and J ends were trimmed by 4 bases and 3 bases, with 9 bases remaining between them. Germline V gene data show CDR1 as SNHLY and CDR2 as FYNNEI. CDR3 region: CASSVSGDTGELFF. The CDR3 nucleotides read TGTGCCAGCAGTGTTTCAGGGGACACCGGGGAGCTGTTTTTT. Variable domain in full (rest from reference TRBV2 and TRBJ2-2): EPEVTQTPSHQVTQMGQEVILRCVPISNHLYFYWYRQILGQKVEFLVSFYNNEISEKSEIFDDQFSVERPDGSNFTLKIRSTKLEDSAMYFCASSVSGDTGELFFGEGSRLTVL.

CDR3 sequence reads: CASSVDRVITDTQYF. DNA of the CDR3: TGTGCCAGCAGTGTGGACAGGGTGATCACAGATACGCAGTATTTT. The chain uses TRBV6-1 and TRBJ2-3; 8 positions agree with TRBD1. Germline CDR1 reads MNHNS; CDR2 reads SASEGT. The CDR3 is 15 residues long. The ends lost 4 bases at V and 2 bases at J; junction bases unmatched: 5.

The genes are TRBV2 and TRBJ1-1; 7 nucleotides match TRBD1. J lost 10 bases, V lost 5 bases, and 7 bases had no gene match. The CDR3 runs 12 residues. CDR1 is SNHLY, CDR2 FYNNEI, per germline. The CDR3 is CASSRSNRGAFF. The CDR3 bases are TGTGCCAGCAGTAGGTCGAACAGGGGAGCTTTCTTT.

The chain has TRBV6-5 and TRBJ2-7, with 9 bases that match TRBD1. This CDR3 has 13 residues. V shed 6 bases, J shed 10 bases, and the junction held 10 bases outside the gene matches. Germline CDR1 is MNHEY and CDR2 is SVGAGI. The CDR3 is CASSLRDRDQQYF. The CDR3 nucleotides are TGTGCCAGCAGCCTCCGGGACAGGGACCAACAGTACTTC.

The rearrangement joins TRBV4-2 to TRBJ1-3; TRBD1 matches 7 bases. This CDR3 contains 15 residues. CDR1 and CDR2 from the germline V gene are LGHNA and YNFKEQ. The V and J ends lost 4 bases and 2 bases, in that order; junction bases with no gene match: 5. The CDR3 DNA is TGTGCCAGCAGCCCCCAGGGGGGGACTGGAAACACCATATATTTT. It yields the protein CASSPQGGTGNTIYF.

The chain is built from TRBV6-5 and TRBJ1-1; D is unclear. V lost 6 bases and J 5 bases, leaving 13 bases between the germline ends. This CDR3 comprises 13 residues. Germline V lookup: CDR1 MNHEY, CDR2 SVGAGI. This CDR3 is CASSHIPGTEAFF. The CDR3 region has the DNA TGTGCCAGCAGCCACATTCCGGGGACTGAAGCTTTCTTT.

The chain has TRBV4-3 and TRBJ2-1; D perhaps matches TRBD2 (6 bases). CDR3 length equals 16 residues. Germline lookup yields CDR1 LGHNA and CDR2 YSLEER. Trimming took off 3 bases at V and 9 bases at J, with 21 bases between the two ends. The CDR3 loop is CASSQRLRDSYREQFF. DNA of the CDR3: TGCGCCAGCAGCCAGAGACTCCGGGACTCATACCGTGAGCAGTTCTTC.

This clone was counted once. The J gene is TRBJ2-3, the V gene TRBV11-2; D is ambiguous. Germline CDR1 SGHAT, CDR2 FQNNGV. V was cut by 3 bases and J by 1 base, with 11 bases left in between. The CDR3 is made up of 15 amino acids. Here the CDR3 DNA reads TGTGCCAGCAGCTTTGACCCTACCGGCACAGATACGCAGTATTTT. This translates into CASSFDPTGTDTQYF.

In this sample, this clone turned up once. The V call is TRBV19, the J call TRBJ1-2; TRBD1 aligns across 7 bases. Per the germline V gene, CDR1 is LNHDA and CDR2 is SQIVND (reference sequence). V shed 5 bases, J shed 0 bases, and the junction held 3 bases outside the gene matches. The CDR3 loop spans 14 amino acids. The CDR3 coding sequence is TGTGCCAGTAGTCGACAGGGATCTAACTATGGCTACACCTTC. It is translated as CASSRQGSNYGYTF.